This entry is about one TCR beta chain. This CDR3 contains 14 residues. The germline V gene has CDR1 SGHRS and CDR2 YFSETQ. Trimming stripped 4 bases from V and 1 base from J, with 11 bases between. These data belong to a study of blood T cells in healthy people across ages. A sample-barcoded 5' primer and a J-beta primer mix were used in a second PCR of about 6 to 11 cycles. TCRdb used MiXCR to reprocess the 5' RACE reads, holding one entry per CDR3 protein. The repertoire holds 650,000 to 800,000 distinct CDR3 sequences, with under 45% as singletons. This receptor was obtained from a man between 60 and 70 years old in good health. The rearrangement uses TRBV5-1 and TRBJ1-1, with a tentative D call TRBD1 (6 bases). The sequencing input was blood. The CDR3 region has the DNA TGCGCCAGCAGCGCCTCGGACAGGAACACTGAAGCTTTCTTT. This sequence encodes CASSASDRNTEAFF.